This TCR beta chain originates from a study of molecular identifiers for immune sequencing clone quantification. One entry per CDR3 protein results from TCRdb running MiXCR on the PCR reads. The sample has approximately 500,000 distinct CDR3 sequences; 25% are singletons. CDR1 and CDR2 from the germline V gene are MNHEY and SVGAGI. V gave up 11 bases and J gave up 3 bases; unmatched junction bases: 3. CDR3 length equals 11 residues. Sorting isolated naive CD8 T cells as CD8+CD4-CCR7+CD45RA+ events. The TCR sequence derives from a human donor in good health. Some libraries in this study had Jurkat cell RNA spiked in. V usage is TRBV6-5 and J usage is TRBJ2-7, with 8 bases identical to TRBD2. The specimen sequenced was naive CD8+ T cells from blood, with Jurkat cell RNA spiked in. Subset reported: FACS-sorted CD8+CD4-CCR7+CD45RA+ naive T cells. CDR3 region: CACGGNYEQYF. CDR3 sequence (DNA): TGTGCCTGCGGGGGGAACTACGAGCAGTACTTC.